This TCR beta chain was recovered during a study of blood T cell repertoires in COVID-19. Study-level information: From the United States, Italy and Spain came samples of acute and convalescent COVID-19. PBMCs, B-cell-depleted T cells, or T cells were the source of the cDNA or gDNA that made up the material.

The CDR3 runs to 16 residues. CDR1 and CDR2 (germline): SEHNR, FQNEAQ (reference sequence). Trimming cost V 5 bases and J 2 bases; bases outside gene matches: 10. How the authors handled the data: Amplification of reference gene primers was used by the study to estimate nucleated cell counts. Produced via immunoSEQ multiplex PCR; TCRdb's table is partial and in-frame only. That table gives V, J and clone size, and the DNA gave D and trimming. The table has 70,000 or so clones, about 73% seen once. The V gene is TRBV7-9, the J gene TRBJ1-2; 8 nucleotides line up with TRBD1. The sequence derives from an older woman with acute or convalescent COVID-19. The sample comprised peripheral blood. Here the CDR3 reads CASSTQGQGGNYGYTF. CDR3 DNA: TGTGCCAGCAGCACCCAAGGACAGGGAGGGAACTATGGCTACACCTTC.